Given below is one TCR beta chain in context. No antigen is known for it. PCR employed 60 Vbeta and 13 Jbeta primers. The table came from immunoSEQ multiplex PCR; TCRdb's copy has only in-frame clones and leaves some out. The data contain approximately 100,000 clones, around 72% of them singletons. These data come from a study of cytomegalovirus exposure and HLA in healthy donors. Germline V gene lookup returns CDR1 GTSNPN and CDR2 SVGIG (reference sequence). The V segment lost 4 bases and the J segment 9 bases; nucleotides outside the gene matches: 4. The CDR3 extends over 13 amino acids. Whole-study results and caveats: There were some V segments, including TRBV6-2 and TRBV6-3, excluded as indistinguishable. The study recorded around 160 TCR beta chains that were cytomegalovirus-associated. Most CMV-associated TCR beta chains were later found to appear HLA-restricted. Immune exposure information available was restricted to CMV serostatus.

This TCR derives from a man aged 18 to 35 in good health and CMV-seropositive. The material sequenced was PBMCs. The chain couples TRBV30 to TRBJ1-6; 9 bases fit TRBD1. The CDR3 DNA sequence: TGTGCCTGGAAGGGACAGGGAGGTTCACCCCTCCACTTT. It codes for CAWKGQGGSPLHF.